One sample yielded the 16 T cell receptor beta chains listed below, sequenced in a study of shared clonotypes between healthy human individuals. TCRdb's table, derived via immunoSEQ multiplex PCR, lists solely in-frame clones and lacks some. The data hold approximately 720,000 clones, with 55% to 75% observed a single time. Sequences were obtained from memory CD4+ T cells sorted from blood. This sample's subset: CD45RA-negative fraction. The receptors here all came from a woman younger than 45 in good health.

Regarding this clone: This CDR3 is also generated by other DNA sequences in the sample. The genes are TRBV7-2 and TRBJ2-7; perhaps TRBD2 as D (6 bases). The CDR3 is made up of 12 amino acids. The V end lost 4 bases, the J end lost 6 bases, and 10 bases lay between the germline ends. The germline gives CDR1 SGHTA, CDR2 FQGNSA. The CDR3 region is CASSSGVGEQYF. CDR3 coding DNA: TGTGCCAGCAGCTCGGGGGTCGGCGAGCAGTACTTC.

CDR3 in DNA: TGTGCCAGCATAGGGACCGACCTGCGGAGTCAGCCCCAGCATTTT. Amino acid sequence: CASIGTDLRSQPQHF. The chain is built from TRBV28 and TRBJ1-5; a weak D match, TRBD1 (5 bases). With 7 bases removed from V and 6 bases from J, the gap between germline ends came to 19 bases. Germline CDR1 reads MDHEN; CDR2 reads SYDVKM. This CDR3 is built from 15 residues.

The rearrangement links TRBV5-1 to TRBJ1-5, with D uncertain. The CDR3 length is 15 residues. CDR1 and CDR2 from the germline V gene are SGHRS and YFSETQ. Trimming shortened V by 2 bases and J by 1 base, and 10 bases separated the two germline ends. As DNA, the CDR3 is TGCGCCAGCAGCTTAGGTAGCAGCAGCAATCAGCCCCAGCATTTT. This gives the protein CASSLGSSSNQPQHF.

With regard to this clone: Other DNA sequences in this specimen translate into the identical CDR3. This chain connects TRBV11-3 to TRBJ2-6; D remains ambiguous. The CDR3 extends over 14 amino acids. Germline V CDR1 and CDR2: SGHNT, YENEEA. The V and J ends lost 1 base and 1 base respectively, with 2 bases between them. The CDR3 DNA reads TGTGCCAGCAGCTTAGGGTCTGGGGCCAACGTCCTGACTTTC. Amino acids: CASSLGSGANVLTF.

The chain recombines TRBV19 with TRBJ2-2; D gene unclear. The V and J ends lost 5 bases and 0 bases respectively, with 7 bases between them. This CDR3 contains 14 residues. Germline CDR1 LNHDA, CDR2 SQIVND (reference sequence). The CDR3, as DNA: TGTGCCAGTAGTCTTAGGTCGAACACCGGGGAGCTGTTTTTT. Its protein product is CASSLRSNTGELFF.

The chain joins TRBV19 to TRBJ2-4; TRBD1 might be the D (5 bases). This CDR3 has 17 amino acids. CDR1 LNHDA and CDR2 SQIVND come from the germline V gene (reference sequence). V was cut by 1 base and J by 5 bases, with 18 bases left in between. CDR3 sequence: CASSIARRVLLENIQYF. The CDR3 nucleotides are TGTGCCAGTAGTATAGCCCGCAGGGTGTTGCTGGAAAACATTCAGTACTTC.

This clone was detected many times. J is TRBJ2-1 and V is TRBV5-4; D is possibly TRBD1 (5 bases). Germline V gene sequence: CDR1 SGHNT, CDR2 YYREEE (reference sequence). Between the trimmed V and J ends, which lost 1 base and 6 bases, there was a span of 5 bases. The CDR3 has 12 amino acids. The CDR3 DNA reads TGTGCCAGCAGCTTGACAGGCAATGAGCAGTTCTTC. Amino acid sequence: CASSLTGNEQFF.

V gene TRBV30 combines with J gene TRBJ1-1, with D maybe TRBD1 (6 bases). This CDR3 region has 14 residues. V was shortened by 3 bases and J by 1 base, with 12 bases between the two germline ends. Germline-derived CDR1 and CDR2 are GTSNPN and SVGIG (reference sequence). The CDR3 loop reads CAWRIQGWNTEAFF. The CDR3 DNA sequence: TGTGCCTGGAGAATACAGGGCTGGAACACTGAAGCTTTCTTT.

V usage is TRBV19 and J usage is TRBJ2-1, with a possible D match to TRBD2 (6 bases). Germline V gene lookup returns CDR1 LNHDA and CDR2 SQIVND (reference sequence). V dropped 3 bases and J dropped 2 bases, with 11 bases sitting between them. CDR3 length: 15 residues. The CDR3 region has the DNA TGTGCCAGTAGTATTGGTCTAGCGACCTACAATGAGCAGTTCTTC. Translating gives CASSIGLATYNEQFF.

The V call is TRBV5-4, the J call TRBJ2-7, with 8 bases identical to TRBD1. The germline V gene has CDR1 SGHNT and CDR2 YYREEE (reference sequence). The CDR3 covers 14 residues. V shed 3 bases and J 2 bases; nucleotides not matched to a gene: 4. CDR3 sequence: CASSSQDRAYEQYF. The CDR3 nucleotides are TGTGCCAGCAGCTCACAGGACAGGGCCTACGAGCAGTACTTC.

This clone showed up just a few times. The genes are TRBV18 and TRBJ2-1; 8 positions match TRBD2. The V gene end was trimmed by 2 bases and the J gene end by 5 bases; junction bases not matched to a gene: 5. Germline lookup yields CDR1 KGHSH and CDR2 LQKENI. There are 15 residues in the CDR3. The CDR3 coding sequence is TGTGCCAGCTCACCAAGCCAGCGGGAGAACAATGAGCAGTTCTTC. It codes for CASSPSQRENNEQFF.

V is TRBV2 and J is TRBJ2-7; D possibly corresponds to TRBD1 (5 bases). V lost 6 bases to trimming and J lost 3 bases, with 12 bases between them. This CDR3 is built from 13 residues. Germline CDR1 and CDR2: SNHLY and FYNNEI. The CDR3 sequence: CASRGNRLYEQYF. Written as DNA, the CDR3 is TGTGCCAGCAGGGGGAACAGGCTCTACGAGCAGTACTTC.

This chain joins TRBV6-5 and TRBJ1-2; 8 positions match TRBD1. This CDR3 region has 14 residues. Germline V gene lookup returns CDR1 MNHEY and CDR2 SVGAGI. V dropped 6 bases and J dropped 8; count of bases not matched to a gene: 11. CDR3 in amino acids: CASSQTGGMRGYTF. The CDR3 DNA sequence: TGTGCCAGCAGCCAAACAGGGGGGATGCGCGGCTACACCTTC.

The chain couples TRBV6-1 to TRBJ2-5; the D is unclear. CDR3 size: 16 residues. In germline, CDR1 is MNHNS, CDR2 SASEGT. V lost 1 base to trimming and J lost 5 bases, with 17 bases between them. This CDR3 is CASSEVLTALRETQYF. In DNA form, the CDR3 reads TGTGCCAGCAGTGAAGTCTTAACGGCCCTCCGGGAGACCCAGTACTTC.

For this clone: This same CDR3 is encoded by further DNA sequences in the sample. J is TRBJ1-1 and V is TRBV19, with unresolved D. Germline-derived CDR1 and CDR2 are LNHDA and SQIVND (reference sequence). V lost 5 bases, J lost 0 bases, and 13 bases lay in between. This CDR3 is 15 amino acids long. Here the CDR3 reads CASSPPGRVNTEAFF. The CDR3 DNA follows: TGTGCCAGTAGTCCACCCGGACGGGTGAACACTGAAGCTTTCTTT.

The V gene is TRBV18, the J gene TRBJ2-2, with no clear D. V was trimmed by 6 bases and J by 0 bases, leaving 5 bases between them. The germline gives CDR1 KGHSH, CDR2 LQKENI. The CDR3 spans 13 residues. DNA of the CDR3: TGTGCCAGCTCGCAGTCGAACACCGGGGAGCTGTTTTTT. As protein: CASSQSNTGELFF. Looking up the rest from reference TRBV18 and TRBJ2-2 gives the full variable domain: NAGVMQNPRHLVRRRGQEARLRCSPMKGHSHVYWYRQLPEEGLKFMVYLQKENIIDESGMPKERFSAEFPKEGPSILRIQQVVRGDSAAYFCASSQSNTGELFFGEGSRLTVL.